These T cell receptor beta chains were read from a single sample in a study of blood T cell repertoires in COVID-19. The repertoire was sequenced with immunoSEQ multiplex PCR; TCRdb's copy has only in-frame clones and lacks some. The sample contains about 120,000 clones, around 91% of which appear only once. Sequencing used peripheral blood. The receptors originated from a man between 65 and 85 years old with active or convalescent COVID-19. Both conserved end residues are part of each CDR3. Each record gives: D gene, CDR3 length, clone size, J gene, V gene, CDR3 DNA, CDR3 protein. The D gene is left open where the match is weak. A clone size is listed for some rows: how often the clone was seen (once, few, many), or a class if it is expanded.

.,14,.,TRBJ2-3,TRBV28,TGTGCCAGCAGTCCCTCACTAGACGGGGATACGCAGTATTTT,CASSPSLDGDTQYF
TRBD2,15,.,TRBJ2-1,TRBV6-5,TGTGCCAGCAGATCTAGCGGAGGACCCTACAATGAGCAGTTCTTC,CASRSSGGPYNEQFF
.,12,once,TRBJ1-1,TRBV24-1,TGTGCCACCAGGCAGATGAACACTGAAGCTTTCTTT,CATRQMNTEAFF
.,15,.,TRBJ1-2,TRBV7-8,TGTGCCAGCAGCGATAGGACACTCACTTCGTGGAGCTACACCTTC,CASSDRTLTSWSYTF
.,13,.,TRBJ2-7,TRBV30,TGTGCCTGGAGTGTCTTAGACTCCTACGAGCAGTACTTC,CAWSVLDSYEQYF
.,16,once,TRBJ1-5,TRBV19,TGTGCCAGTAGCCCGCCGGTGTGGGAGGGAGGGCAGCCCCAGCATTTT,CASSPPVWEGGQPQHF
TRBD1,15,.,TRBJ2-7,TRBV6-4,TGTGCCAGCAGTGACTCGAGGACAGGAGGTTACGAGCAGTACTTC,CASSDSRTGGYEQYF
.,13,once,TRBJ2-2,TRBV5-1,TGCGCCAGCAGAGACGTAACTAGCGGGGAGCTGTTTTTT,CASRDVTSGELFF
TRBD1,15,.,TRBJ1-6,TRBV10-2,TGCGCCAGCAGTCGTCGGGACAGAGATAATTCACCCCTCCACTTT,CASSRRDRDNSPLHF
.,13,.,TRBJ2-3,TRBV5-1,TGCGCCAGCAAGGGGATGGGCACAGATACGCAGTATTTT,CASKGMGTDTQYF
TRBD1,15,.,TRBJ1-2,TRBV24-1,TGTGCCACCAGTGACCCCGGGACAGGGGCTGATGGCTACACCTTC,CATSDPGTGADGYTF
.,14,.,TRBJ2-3,TRBV3-1/TRBV3-2,TGTGCCAGCAGCCAACAGGGGCGACTAGATACGCAGTATTTT,CASSQQGRLDTQYF
TRBD1,16,.,TRBJ2-7,TRBV5-4,TGTGCCAGCAGCACCCCGGGACAGGGCGGTGAGGGGGAGCAGTACTTC,CASSTPGQGGEGEQYF
TRBD2,19,.,TRBJ2-3,TRBV3-1/TRBV3-2,TGTGCCAGCAGCCAAGACGAGGGGACTAGCGGGAGGGGCGCAGATACGCAGTATTTT,CASSQDEGTSGRGADTQYF
TRBD1,18,.,TRBJ2-7,TRBV28,TGTGCCAGCAGTTCCGACAGGGGCGTCGGTCGAAGCTCCTACGAGCAGTACTTC,CASSSDRGVGRSSYEQYF
TRBD2,16,once,TRBJ2-4,TRBV3-1/TRBV3-2,TGTGCCAGCAGCCCGGGACTAGCGGCGGGGGGTAACATTCAGTACTTC,CASSPGLAAGGNIQYF
.,21,.,TRBJ1-5,TRBV21-1,TGTGCCAGCAGCATTGCGAAGTTTCTGGACAGGGGGCGCAGAAGCAATCAGCCCCAGCATTTT,CASSIAKFLDRGRRSNQPQHF
TRBD1,14,.,TRBJ1-1,TRBV9,TGTGCCAGCAGCGGCCGACAGGGCAAAACTGAAGCTTTCTTT,CASSGRQGKTEAFF
.,15,once,TRBJ1-6,TRBV6-6,TGTGCCAGCAGTTACGGGGGGGTCTATAATTCACCCCTCCACTTT,CASSYGGVYNSPLHF
.,13,.,TRBJ1-6,TRBV6-1,TGTGCCAGCAGTGAAACGGGAGGATCACCCCTCCACTTT,CASSETGGSPLHF
TRBD1,15,.,TRBJ1-5,TRBV28,TGTGCCAGCAGCCTAAGTACAGGGGGCAATCAGCCCCAGCATTTT,CASSLSTGGNQPQHF
TRBD1,18,once,TRBJ2-6,TRBV9,TGTGCCAGCAGCGTAACGACAGGGGGCGGCTCTGGGGCCAACGTCCTGACTTTC,CASSVTTGGGSGANVLTF
.,15,once,TRBJ1-2,TRBV28,TGTGCCAGCAGCTCGCCGGGGGGGGAGGGGTATGGCTACACCTTC,CASSSPGGEGYGYTF
.,13,.,TRBJ2-4,TRBV5-1,TGCGCCAGCAGATTAACCTGGTTGGCCATTCAGTACTTC,CASRLTWLAIQYF
TRBD1,15,.,TRBJ2-2,TRBV6-5,TGTGCCAGCAGTTACTCCAGGACAGGGTCCGGGGAGCTGTTTTTT,CASSYSRTGSGELFF
TRBD1,16,.,TRBJ1-2,TRBV9,TGTGCCAGCAGCCCGATGGGACAGGGGGAGAACTATGGCTACACCTTC,CASSPMGQGENYGYTF
.,13,.,TRBJ2-7,TRBV5-1,TGCGCCAGCAGCCAGCAGGGCACCTACGAGCAGTACTTC,CASSQQGTYEQYF
.,14,.,TRBJ2-2,TRBV11-3,TGTGCCAGCAGCACTCAGGAGAACACCGGGGAGCTGTTTTTT,CASSTQENTGELFF
TRBD2,15,.,TRBJ2-7,TRBV5-1,TGCGCCAGCAGCGTAGGGACTAGCGGACCCTACGAGCAGTACTTC,CASSVGTSGPYEQYF
TRBD1,14,.,TRBJ1-6,TRBV28,TGTGCCAGCAATACCGGGACAGTCTATTCACCCCTCCACTTT,CASNTGTVYSPLHF
.,16,.,TRBJ2-1,TRBV28,TGTGCCAGCACTCCCTTCAGGCAAAGCTCCTACAATGAGCAGTTCTTC,CASTPFRQSSYNEQFF
TRBD2,16,.,TRBJ2-1,TRBV6-5,TGTGCCAGCAGTTATTCAAGACTAGCGGGAGCGGTTGAGCAGTTCTTC,CASSYSRLAGAVEQFF
TRBD1,14,.,TRBJ1-1,TRBV5-1,TGCGCCAGCAGGGCCGGGACAGGGGGCACTGAAGCTTTCTTT,CASRAGTGGTEAFF
TRBD1,19,.,TRBJ2-1,TRBV15,TGTGCCACCAGCATCCGGACAGGGCGATCGCCCTCGGGCCGTAATGAGCAGTTCTTC,CATSIRTGRSPSGRNEQFF
TRBD1,16,.,TRBJ2-7,TRBV28,TGTGCCAGCAGTGGGTGGGGGACAGGGTCCTCCTACGAGCAGTACTTC,CASSGWGTGSSYEQYF
TRBD1,12,.,TRBJ2-7,TRBV2,TGTGCCAGCTCGGGACAGGGGTACGAGCAGTACTTC,CASSGQGYEQYF
TRBD2,14,.,TRBJ2-1,TRBV11-2,TGTGCCAGCAGCTTGGGGAGGGCCATCTATGAGCAGTTCTTC,CASSLGRAIYEQFF
TRBD2,16,.,TRBJ2-1,TRBV28,TGTGCCAGCATTGAGCCATCCGCAGCGGGGAACAATGAGCAGTTCTTC,CASIEPSAAGNNEQFF
.,16,.,TRBJ1-3,TRBV5-1,TGCGCCAGCGCTTCCCGGAGTGTTAGCTCTGGAAACACCATATATTTT,CASASRSVSSGNTIYF
TRBD1,15,.,TRBJ1-2,TRBV11-1,TGTGCCAGCAGCCTCGAGGGACAGGGGCCCTATGGCTACACCTTC,CASSLEGQGPYGYTF
.,15,.,TRBJ2-1,TRBV7-9,TGTGCCAGCAGCTCGACAGCCCCCTTATTTGATGAGCAGTTCTTC,CASSSTAPLFDEQFF
.,11,.,TRBJ1-2,TRBV5-1,TGCGCCAGCAGCTTGGGGACTGCGGTCACCTTC,CASSLGTAVTF
.,16,.,TRBJ1-4,TRBV6-1,TGTGCCAGCAGTGAACGGATTCGGGCAACTAATGAAAAACTGTTTTTT,CASSERIRATNEKLFF
TRBD1,13,once,TRBJ1-1,TRBV24-1,TGTGCCACGTCAGAGGGGGCTGGGACTGAAGCTTTCTTT,CATSEGAGTEAFF
TRBD2,18,.,TRBJ2-2,TRBV5-4,TGTGCCAGCAGCCGGGGAGGGACTAGCGGGAGGAACACCGGGGAGCTGTTTTTT,CASSRGGTSGRNTGELFF
.,14,.,TRBJ2-5,TRBV10-3,TGTGCCATCAGGGCAGGGGAGTTTGGAGAGACCCAGTACTTC,CAIRAGEFGETQYF
TRBD2,16,.,TRBJ2-5,TRBV5-1,TGCGCCAGCAGCTTGGTAGGACTAGCGGGAGGGGAGACCCAGTACTTC,CASSLVGLAGGETQYF
.,16,.,TRBJ2-3,TRBV28,TGTGCCAGCAGTTTACAATACCGATATGCGACAGATACGCAGTATTTT,CASSLQYRYATDTQYF
.,17,.,TRBJ2-1,TRBV5-1,TGCGCCAGCAGCCGACGAGAGTGGGACATATCCTACAATGAGCAGTTCTTC,CASSRREWDISYNEQFF
.,14,.,TRBJ1-2,TRBV28,TGTGCCAGCACCCCTTCATCACAGGACTATGGCTACACCTTC,CASTPSSQDYGYTF
TRBD1,13,.,TRBJ1-1,TRBV27,TGTGCCACCAAGACAGGGGGCCGTACTGAAGCTTTCTTT,CATKTGGRTEAFF
TRBD1,13,.,TRBJ2-4,TRBV28,TGTGCCTCCGGGACAGGAGCCAAAAACATTCAGTACTTC,CASGTGAKNIQYF
.,13,few,TRBJ1-4,TRBV28,TGTGCCAGCACCCGGAGGGAATCAGAAAAACTGTTTTTT,CASTRRESEKLFF
TRBD1,15,.,TRBJ2-3,TRBV3-1/TRBV3-2,TGTGCCAGCAGCCAAACAGGGGGCAGGACAGATACGCAGTATTTT,CASSQTGGRTDTQYF